What follows describes a single TCR beta chain. Between the trimmed V and J ends, which lost 8 bases and 7 bases, there was a span of 21 bases. Germline lookup yields CDR1 KGHSH and CDR2 LQKENI. This CDR3 has 15 residues. Methods used by the authors: How many nucleated cells were present was estimated from reference gene primer amplification. The protocol was immunoSEQ multiplex PCR, while the TCRdb copy is restricted to in-frame clones and leaves out a portion. From that table come the V and J calls and clone size; the DNA was used to work out D and trimming. This sample has about 26,000 clones, with around 65% found just once. This sample was taken from a study of blood T cell repertoires in COVID-19. Study information: The United States, Italy and Spain supplied acute and convalescent COVID-19 samples. PBMCs, B-cell-depleted T cells, or T cells were the source of the cDNA or gDNA that made up the material.

The specimen was peripheral blood. The J gene is TRBJ2-1, the V gene TRBV18, with TRBD2 as a possible D gene (6 bases). This TCR was recovered from a man aged 55 to 70 with active or convalescent COVID-19. The CDR3, as DNA: TGTGCCAGCCTCCTCGGGGACTCGCCTCGGAATGAGCAGTTCTTC. This gives the protein CASLLGDSPRNEQFF. Full variable domain (rest looked up from reference TRBV18 and TRBJ2-1): NAGVMQNPRHLVRRRGQEARLRCSPMKGHSHVYWYRQLPEEGLKFMVYLQKENIIDESGMPKERFSAEFPKEGPSILRIQQVVRGDSAAYFCASLLGDSPRNEQFFGPGTRLTVL.